This T cell receptor beta chain came from a study of memory CD4+ T cells and cytomegalovirus serostatus (dated by TCRdb to between 2018 and 2021). The study in broad terms: The 35 or so healthy Belgian adults in the cohort included 9 who were CMV seropositive and roughly 25 who were CMV seronegative. To replicate a published TCR-based CMV serostatus classifier, the researchers sequenced the CD4+ memory TCRbeta repertoires of a Belgian cohort whose cytomegalovirus serostatus was known. What the study reported, not specific to this receptor: For predicting CMV serostatus, the median bootstrapped AUC was approximately 0.96 using the original framework and 0.91 using a US-trained random forest. Only CD4+CD45RO+ memory cells were sequenced, in contrast to the original study, in which naive and memory CD4+ and CD8+ populations were covered. A median bootstrapped AUC of 0.95 with a 95% CI of 0.76-1.00 was achieved on the Belgian cohort by the original-framework classifier. Of fewer than 200 previously reported CMV-associated TCRbeta sequences, 55 to 75 appeared in the CD4+ memory repertoires, each in one to five individuals. The results were read as suggesting that the CMV-associated TCR signature is, for the most part, present in the CD4+ memory repertoire.

Taken from the germline V gene, the CDR1 and CDR2 loops are SNHLY and FYNNEI. The cysteine opens and the phenylalanine closes a CDR3 of 17 amino acids. Solely the CDR3 DNA is kept, with 51 bases framed from the first base. The germline V and J ends show losses of 6 bases and 6 bases respectively, and no gene match explains 15 bases of the junction. A FACSAria II was used to sort memory CD4+ T cells, defined as single viable CD3+CD4+CD8-CD45RO+ cells. CMV serostatus was determined with a Roche Elecsys assay detecting serum IgG against CMV pp150, pp28, p38 and p52. After thawing, total CD4+ T cells were enriched by positive selection with CD4 magnetic microbeads. The samples came from a different study that was designed specifically to examine the CD4+ T cell memory repertoire. Peripheral blood mononuclear cells were isolated and cryopreserved following standard operating procedures; serum was stored at -80 °C. CD3-PerCP (BW264/56), CD4-APC (RPA-T4), CD45RO-PE (UCHT1) and CD8-Pacific Orange (3B5) antibodies were used for staining, and non-viable cells were excluded with Sytox blue.

As concerns this clone: Its recognized antigen is unknown. No quality values exist for individual bases; no much larger clone is one base distant.

The Quick-DNA Microprep Kit was used to extract genomic DNA from the sorted cells. Amplification of TCRbeta DNA was done with the immunoSEQ hsTCRbeta kit, following the protocol from the manufacturer. An Illumina MiSeq instrument was used to sequence the TCRbeta libraries. Processing in the source paper ran as follows. Removing out-of-frame sequences left roughly 2.4 million distinct TCRbeta sequences, an average of about 73,000 per individual. Each individual was scored by the count of 150 to 200 previously reported CMV-associated TCRbeta sequences and the total productive distinct TCRbeta count. A beta-binomial model was reimplemented in Python, and random forests from scikit-learn, run with default parameters, were trained on data from the US cohort. On the Belgian cohort, classifier performance was reported as the median AUC, along with percentile confidence intervals, across 10,000 bootstrap iterations. TCRdb carries this immuneACCESS record with in-frame sequences only. Its versions omit some clonotypes, under half of them owing to an unresolved V gene in the studies checked, with the rest unexplained. The V and J calls and the clone size are those of that table, but D and trimming were determined from the DNA. A total of around 60,000 clones appear in this sample, approximately 80% of them only once. 0.7% to 0.9% of the sample comes from the top ten.

The chain is made from TRBV2 and TRBJ2-5, with TRBD2 matching 11 junction bases. Material: memory CD4+ T cells from blood. The clonotype was recovered from an adult in good health and CMV-seronegative. At the DNA level, the sequence is TGTGCCAGCAGACCAGAATGGTCTAGCGGGGGGAGTCAGACCCAGTACTTC. This sequence encodes CASRPEWSSGGSQTQYF.